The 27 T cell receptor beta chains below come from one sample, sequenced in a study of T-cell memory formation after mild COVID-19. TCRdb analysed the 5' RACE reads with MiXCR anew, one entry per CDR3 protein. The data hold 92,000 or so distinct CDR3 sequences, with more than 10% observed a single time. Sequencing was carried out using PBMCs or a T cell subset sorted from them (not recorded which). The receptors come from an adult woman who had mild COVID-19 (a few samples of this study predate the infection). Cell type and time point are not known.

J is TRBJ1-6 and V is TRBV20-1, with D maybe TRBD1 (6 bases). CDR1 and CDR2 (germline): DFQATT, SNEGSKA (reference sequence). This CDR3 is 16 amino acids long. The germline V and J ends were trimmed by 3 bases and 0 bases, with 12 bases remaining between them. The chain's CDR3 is CSARDRINSYNSPLHF. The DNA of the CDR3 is TGCAGTGCTAGGGACAGAATCAACTCCTATAATTCACCCCTCCACTTT.

The CDR3 bases are TGTGCCAGCAGTAGGACAGTCGCCTACGAGCAGTACTTC. Protein: CASSRTVAYEQYF. The genes are TRBV27 and TRBJ2-7; possible D gene TRBD1, 6 bases. Germline V gives CDR1 MNHEY, CDR2 SMNVEV (reference sequence). The CDR3 is made up of 13 amino acids. With 5 bases removed from V and 2 bases from J, the gap between germline ends came to 10 bases.

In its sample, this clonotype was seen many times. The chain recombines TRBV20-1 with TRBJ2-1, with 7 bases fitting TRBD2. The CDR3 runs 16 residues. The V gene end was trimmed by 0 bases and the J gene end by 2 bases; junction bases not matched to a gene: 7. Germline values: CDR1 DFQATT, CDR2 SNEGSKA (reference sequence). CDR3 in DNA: TGCAGTGCTAGAGATGGGCGGGGGATCGCCTACAATGAGCAGTTCTTC. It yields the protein CSARDGRGIAYNEQFF.

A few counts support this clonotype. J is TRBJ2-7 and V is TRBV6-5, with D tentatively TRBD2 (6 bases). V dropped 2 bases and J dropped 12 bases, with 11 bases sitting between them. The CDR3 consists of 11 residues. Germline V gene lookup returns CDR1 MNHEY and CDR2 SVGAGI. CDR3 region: CASSYGGEAYF. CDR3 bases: TGTGCCAGCAGTTACGGCGGGGAGGCGTACTTC.

In DNA, the CDR3 is TGTGCCAGCAGCTTATCACTGAGCTCCTACAATGAGCAGTTCTTC. It encodes CASSLSLSSYNEQFF. The chain combines TRBV7-9 with TRBJ2-1; D gene ambiguous. Germline loops: CDR1 SEHNR, CDR2 FQNEAQ (reference sequence). V dropped 2 bases and J dropped 0 bases, with 8 bases sitting between them. The CDR3 consists of 15 residues.

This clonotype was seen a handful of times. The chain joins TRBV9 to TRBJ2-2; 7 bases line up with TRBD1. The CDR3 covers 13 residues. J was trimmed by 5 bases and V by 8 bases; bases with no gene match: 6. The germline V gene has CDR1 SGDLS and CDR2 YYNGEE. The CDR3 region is CASRQGGTGELFF. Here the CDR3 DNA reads TGTGCCAGTCGACAGGGTGGGACCGGGGAGCTGTTTTTT. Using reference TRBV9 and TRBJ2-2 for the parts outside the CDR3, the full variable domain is DSGVTQTPKHLITATGQRVTLRCSPRSGDLSVYWYQQSLDQGLQFLIQYYNGEERAKGNILERFSAQQFPDLHSELNLSSLELGDSALYFCASRQGGTGELFFGEGSRLTVL.

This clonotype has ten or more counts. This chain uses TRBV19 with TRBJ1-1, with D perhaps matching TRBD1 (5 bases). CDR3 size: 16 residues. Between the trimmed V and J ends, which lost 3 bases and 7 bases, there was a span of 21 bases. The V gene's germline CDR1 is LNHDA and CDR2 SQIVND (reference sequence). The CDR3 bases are TGTGCCAGTAGTATCTGGGGGAAACTCATTCAAGATGAAGCTTTCTTT. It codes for CASSIWGKLIQDEAFF.

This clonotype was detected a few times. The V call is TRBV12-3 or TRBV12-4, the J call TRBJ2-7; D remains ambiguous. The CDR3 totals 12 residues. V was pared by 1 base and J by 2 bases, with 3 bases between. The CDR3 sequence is CASSLVPYEQYF. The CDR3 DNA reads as TGTGCCAGCAGTTTAGTCCCCTACGAGCAGTACTTC.

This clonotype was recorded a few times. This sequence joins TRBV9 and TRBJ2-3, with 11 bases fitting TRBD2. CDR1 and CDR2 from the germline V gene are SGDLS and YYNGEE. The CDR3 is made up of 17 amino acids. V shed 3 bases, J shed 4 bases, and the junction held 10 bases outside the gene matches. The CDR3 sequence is CASSGDPGTSGPDTQYF. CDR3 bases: TGTGCCAGCAGCGGTGATCCCGGGACTAGCGGTCCAGATACGCAGTATTTT.

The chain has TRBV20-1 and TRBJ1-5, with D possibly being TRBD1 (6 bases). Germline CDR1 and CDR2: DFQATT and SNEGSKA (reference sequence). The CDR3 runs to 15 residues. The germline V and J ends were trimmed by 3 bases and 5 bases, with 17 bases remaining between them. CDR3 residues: CSASGQKDFYQPQHF. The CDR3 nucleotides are TGCAGTGCTAGTGGACAGAAAGATTTTTATCAGCCCCAGCATTTT.

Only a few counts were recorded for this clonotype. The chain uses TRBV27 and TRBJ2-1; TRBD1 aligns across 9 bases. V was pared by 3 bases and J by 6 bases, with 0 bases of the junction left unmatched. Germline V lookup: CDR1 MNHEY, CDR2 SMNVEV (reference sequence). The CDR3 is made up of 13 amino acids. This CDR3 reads CASSLDRGNEQFF. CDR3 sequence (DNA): TGTGCCAGCAGTTTGGACAGGGGCAATGAGCAGTTCTTC.

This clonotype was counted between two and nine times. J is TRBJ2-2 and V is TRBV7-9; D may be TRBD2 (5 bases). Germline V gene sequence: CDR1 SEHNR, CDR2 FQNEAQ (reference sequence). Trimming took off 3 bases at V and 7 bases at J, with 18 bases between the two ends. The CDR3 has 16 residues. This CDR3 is CASSFISAEGGGELFF. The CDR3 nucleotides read TGTGCCAGCAGCTTCATCTCGGCCGAGGGCGGCGGGGAGCTGTTTTTT.

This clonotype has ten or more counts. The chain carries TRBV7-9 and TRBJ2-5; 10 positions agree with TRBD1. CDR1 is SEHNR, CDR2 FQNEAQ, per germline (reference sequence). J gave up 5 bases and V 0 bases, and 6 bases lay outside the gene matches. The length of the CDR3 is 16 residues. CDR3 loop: CASSLARTGGYETQYF. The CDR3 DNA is TGTGCCAGCAGCTTAGCGAGGACAGGGGGTTACGAGACCCAGTACTTC.

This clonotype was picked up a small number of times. The CDR3 region is CAWGVNLDYNEQFF. The CDR3 DNA is TGTGCCTGGGGCGTTAACCTGGATTACAATGAGCAGTTCTTC. This rearrangement joins TRBV30 to TRBJ2-1; D is unresolved. This CDR3 region has 14 residues. Germline CDR1 is GTSNPN and CDR2 is SVGIG (reference sequence). Trimming left V 5 bases short and J 4 bases short, with 15 bases between.

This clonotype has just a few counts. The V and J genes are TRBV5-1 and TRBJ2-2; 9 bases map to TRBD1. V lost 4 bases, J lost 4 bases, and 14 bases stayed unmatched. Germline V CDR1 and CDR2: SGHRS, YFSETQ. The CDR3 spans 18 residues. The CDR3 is CASSLRTGASVGTGELFF. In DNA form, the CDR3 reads TGCGCCAGCAGCCTACGGACAGGGGCGAGCGTGGGCACCGGGGAGCTGTTTTTT.

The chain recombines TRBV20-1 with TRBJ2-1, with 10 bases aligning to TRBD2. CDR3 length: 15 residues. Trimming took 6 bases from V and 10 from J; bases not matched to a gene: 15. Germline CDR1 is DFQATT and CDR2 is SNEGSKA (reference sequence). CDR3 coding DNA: TGCAGTGCCAACATGCGGGGACTAGCGCCTCGGGAGCAGTTCTTC. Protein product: CSANMRGLAPREQFF.

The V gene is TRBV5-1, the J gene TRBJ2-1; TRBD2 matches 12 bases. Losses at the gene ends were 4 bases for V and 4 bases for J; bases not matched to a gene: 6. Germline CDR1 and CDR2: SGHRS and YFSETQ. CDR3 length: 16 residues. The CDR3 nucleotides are TGCGCCAGCAGCGAAAGACTAGCGGGGGTGTACAATGAGCAGTTCTTC. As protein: CASSERLAGVYNEQFF. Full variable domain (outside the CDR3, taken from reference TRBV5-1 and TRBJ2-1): KAGVTQTPRYLIKTRGQQVTLSCSPISGHRSVSWYQQTPGQGLQFLFEYFSETQRNKGNFPGRFSGRQFSNSRSEMNVSTLELGDSALYLCASSERLAGVYNEQFFGPGTRLTVL.

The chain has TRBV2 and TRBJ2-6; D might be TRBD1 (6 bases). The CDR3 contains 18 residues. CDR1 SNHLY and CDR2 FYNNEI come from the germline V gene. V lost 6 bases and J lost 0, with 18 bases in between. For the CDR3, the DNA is TGTGCCAGCAGCCTGAGGACAGACCTACGCTCTGGGGCCAACGTCCTGACTTTC. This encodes CASSLRTDLRSGANVLTF.

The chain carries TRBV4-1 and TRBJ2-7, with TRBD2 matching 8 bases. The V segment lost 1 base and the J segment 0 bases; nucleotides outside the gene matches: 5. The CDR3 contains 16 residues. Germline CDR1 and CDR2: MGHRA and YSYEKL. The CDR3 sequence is CASSQVASGGSYEQYF. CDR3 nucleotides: TGCGCCAGCAGCCAAGTTGCAAGCGGGGGCTCCTACGAGCAGTACTTC.

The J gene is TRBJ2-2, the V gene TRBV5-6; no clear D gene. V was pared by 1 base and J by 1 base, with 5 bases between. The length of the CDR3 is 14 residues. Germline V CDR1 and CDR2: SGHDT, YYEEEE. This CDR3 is CASSLNLNTGELFF. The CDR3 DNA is TGTGCCAGCAGCTTGAATTTGAACACCGGGGAGCTGTTTTTT.

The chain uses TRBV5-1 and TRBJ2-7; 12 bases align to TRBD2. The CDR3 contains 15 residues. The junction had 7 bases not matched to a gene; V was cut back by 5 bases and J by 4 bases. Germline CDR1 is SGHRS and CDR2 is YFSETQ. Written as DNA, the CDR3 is TGCGCCAGCAGTCCCGCCGGGACTAGCGGGTACGAGCAGTACTTC. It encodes CASSPAGTSGYEQYF.

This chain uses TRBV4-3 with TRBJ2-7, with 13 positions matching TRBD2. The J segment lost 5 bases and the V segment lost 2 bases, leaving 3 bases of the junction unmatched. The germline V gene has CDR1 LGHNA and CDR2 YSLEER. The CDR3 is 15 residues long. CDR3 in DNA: TGCGCCAGCAGCCAACGGACTAGCGGGAGTGACGAGCAGTACTTC. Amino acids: CASSQRTSGSDEQYF.

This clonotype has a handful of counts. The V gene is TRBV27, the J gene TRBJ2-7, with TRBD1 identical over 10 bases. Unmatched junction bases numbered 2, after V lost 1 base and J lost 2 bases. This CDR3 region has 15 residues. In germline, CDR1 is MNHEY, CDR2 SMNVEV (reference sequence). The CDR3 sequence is CASSLWTGGTYEQYF. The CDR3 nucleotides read TGTGCCAGCAGTTTATGGACAGGGGGAACCTACGAGCAGTACTTC.

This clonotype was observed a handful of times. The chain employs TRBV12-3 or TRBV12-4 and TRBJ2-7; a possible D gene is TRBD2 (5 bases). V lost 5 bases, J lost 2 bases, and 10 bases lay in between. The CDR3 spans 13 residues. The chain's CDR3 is CASSNLGTYEQYF. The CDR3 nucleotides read TGTGCCAGCAGTAACCTCGGGACCTACGAGCAGTACTTC.

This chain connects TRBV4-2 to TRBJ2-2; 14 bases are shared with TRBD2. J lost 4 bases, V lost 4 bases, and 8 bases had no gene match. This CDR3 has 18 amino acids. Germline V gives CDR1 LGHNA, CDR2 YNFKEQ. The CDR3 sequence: CASSPGLAGGYITGELFF. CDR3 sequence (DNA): TGTGCCAGCAGCCCAGGACTAGCGGGGGGCTATATCACCGGGGAGCTGTTTTTT.

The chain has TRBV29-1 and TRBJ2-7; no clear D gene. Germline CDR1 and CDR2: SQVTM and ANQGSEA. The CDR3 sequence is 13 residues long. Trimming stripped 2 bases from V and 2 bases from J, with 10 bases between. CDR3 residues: CSVECPGPYEQYF. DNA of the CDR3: TGCAGCGTTGAATGCCCGGGCCCCTACGAGCAGTACTTC.

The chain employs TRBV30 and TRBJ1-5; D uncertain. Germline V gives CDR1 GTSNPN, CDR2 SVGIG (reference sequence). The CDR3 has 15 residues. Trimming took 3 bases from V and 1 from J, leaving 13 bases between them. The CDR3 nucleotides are TGTGCCTGGAGCTATGGACCGAGGAGCAATCAGCCCCAGCATTTT. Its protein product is CAWSYGPRSNQPQHF.